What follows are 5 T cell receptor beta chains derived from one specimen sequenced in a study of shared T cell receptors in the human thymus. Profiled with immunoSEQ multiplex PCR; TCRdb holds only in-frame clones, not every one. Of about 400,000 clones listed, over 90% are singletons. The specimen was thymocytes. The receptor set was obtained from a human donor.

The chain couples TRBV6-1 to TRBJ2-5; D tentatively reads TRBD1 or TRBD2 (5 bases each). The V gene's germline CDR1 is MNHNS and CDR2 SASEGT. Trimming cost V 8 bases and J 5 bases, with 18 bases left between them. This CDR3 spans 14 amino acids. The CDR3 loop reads CASPGTCGSETQYF. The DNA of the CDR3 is TGTGCCAGCCCGGGGACCTGCGGTTCGGAGACCCAGTACTTC.

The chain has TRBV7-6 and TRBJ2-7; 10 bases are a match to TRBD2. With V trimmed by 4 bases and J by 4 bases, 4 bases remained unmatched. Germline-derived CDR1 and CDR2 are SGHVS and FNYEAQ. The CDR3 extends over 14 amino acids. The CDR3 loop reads CASSSGLAWYEQYF. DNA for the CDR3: TGTGCCAGCAGCTCGGGACTAGCGTGGTACGAGCAGTACTTC.

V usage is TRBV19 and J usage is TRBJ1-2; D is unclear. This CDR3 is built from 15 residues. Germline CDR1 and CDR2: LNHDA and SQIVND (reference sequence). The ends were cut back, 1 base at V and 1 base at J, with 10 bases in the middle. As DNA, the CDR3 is TGTGCCAGTAGTATAGTTTCGGCCTTTAACTATGGCTACACCTTC. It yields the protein CASSIVSAFNYGYTF.

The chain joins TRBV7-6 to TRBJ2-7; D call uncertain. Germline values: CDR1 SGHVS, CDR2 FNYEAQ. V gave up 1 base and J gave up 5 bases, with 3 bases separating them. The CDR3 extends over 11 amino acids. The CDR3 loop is CASSLGDEQYF. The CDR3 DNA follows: TGTGCCAGCAGCTTAGGTGACGAGCAGTACTTC.

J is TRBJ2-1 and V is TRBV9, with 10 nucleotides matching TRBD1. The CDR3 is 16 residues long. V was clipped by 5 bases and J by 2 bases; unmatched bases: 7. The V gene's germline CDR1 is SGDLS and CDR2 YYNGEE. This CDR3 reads CASSGQGDFPYNEQFF. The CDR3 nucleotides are TGTGCCAGCAGTGGACAGGGGGACTTCCCCTACAATGAGCAGTTCTTC.